Given below is one TCR beta chain in context. Methods used by the authors: The authors estimated nucleated cell counts from reference gene primer amplification. Here immunoSEQ multiplex PCR was the method, and the copy in TCRdb shows in-frame clones only, minus some. The V and J calls and clone size are taken from that table; D and trimming were inferred from the DNA. The table shows about 250,000 clones, with approximately 86% occurring only once. The length of the CDR3 is 15 residues. V lost 0 bases and J lost 5; bases outside the gene matches: 6. Germline assignment: CDR1 SGDLS and CDR2 YYNGEE. The source of the sample is a study of blood T cell repertoires in COVID-19. For the study at large: Acute-phase and convalescent COVID-19 samples originated in the United States, Italy and Spain.

Clinical history reported by participants formed the basis on which cohorts were assigned. Recovered status in Cohort 3 required two negative PCRs, clearance, or symptom resolution. The TCR was taken from a woman aged 45-65 years who had recovered from COVID-19. The J gene is TRBJ1-1, the V gene TRBV9; 8 positions agree with TRBD1. Sample: PBMCs or T cells enriched from blood (not recorded which). CDR3 amino acids: CASSVAGGLGTEAFF. The CDR3 bases are TGTGCCAGCAGCGTAGCAGGGGGCCTGGGGACTGAAGCTTTCTTT.